These 32 T cell receptor beta chains came from one sample sequenced in a study of blood T cells in healthy people across ages. For the second PCR, which ran for 7 to 11 cycles, a sample-barcoded 5' primer and a J-beta primer mix were used. Each CDR3 protein gets one entry after TCRdb re-called the 5' RACE reads with MiXCR. The sample carries some 550,000 distinct CDR3 sequences, around 50% recorded once. Sequencing was performed on blood. The receptors were sampled from a man of 80 years or more in good health.

The table lists this clonotype with a few counts. This chain connects TRBV4-3 to TRBJ2-1, with 10 bases identical to TRBD2. The length of the CDR3 is 16 residues. Germline CDR1 and CDR2: LGHNA and YSLEER. J gave up 9 bases and V 0 bases, and 8 bases lay outside the gene matches. CDR3 in amino acids: CASSQDSGGPIFEQFF. CDR3 coding DNA: TGCGCCAGCAGCCAAGATAGCGGGGGGCCAATATTTGAGCAGTTCTTC.

This chain uses TRBV20-1 with TRBJ2-1; 12 nucleotides agree with TRBD2. CDR1 is DFQATT and CDR2 is SNEGSKA in the germline V gene (reference sequence). The ends lost 7 bases at V and 6 bases at J; junction bases unmatched: 13. The CDR3 runs 16 residues. CDR3 DNA sequence: TGCAGTGGGACTAGCGGGATAGCAAAGGCGGGCAATGAGCAGTTCTTC. This gives the protein CSGTSGIAKAGNEQFF.

In this sample, this clonotype turned up many times. The chain combines TRBV6-5 with TRBJ1-1; D may be TRBD1 (5 bases). The CDR3 is made up of 15 amino acids. The germline CDR1 and CDR2 sequences are MNHEY and SVGAGI. The V gene lost 6 bases and the J gene lost 1 base, with 15 bases spanning the gap. CDR3 sequence reads: CASRGVGGRNTEAFF. The DNA of the CDR3 is TGTGCCAGCAGAGGGGTCGGCGGGAGGAACACTGAAGCTTTCTTT.

The table lists this clonotype with a few counts. The rearrangement links TRBV2 to TRBJ2-5; 7 bases fit TRBD2. There are 14 residues in the CDR3. Per germline, CDR1 SNHLY and CDR2 FYNNEI. The V and J ends lost 6 bases and 10 bases, in that order; junction bases with no gene match: 14. CDR3 nucleotide sequence: TGTGCCAGCAGGACTAGCAGTCCCATAGAGTTCCAGTACTTC. This translates into CASRTSSPIEFQYF.

This rearrangement joins TRBV24-1 to TRBJ1-5; D might be TRBD1 or TRBD2, each matching 5 bases. TRBJ2-3 matches the DNA end more closely, so the J call is doubtful. CDR3 length: 15 residues. Germline lookup yields CDR1 KGHDR and CDR2 SFDVKD. CDR3 residues: CATSDWGRNNQPQYF. CDR3 nucleotide sequence: TGTGCCACCAGTGATTGGGGACGGAACAATCAGCCCCAGTATTTT.

J is TRBJ1-2 and V is TRBV10-3; D perhaps matches TRBD1 (5 bases). This CDR3 is 13 amino acids long. In germline, CDR1 is ENHRY, CDR2 SYGVKD. The ends were cut back, 11 bases at V and 3 bases at J, with 16 bases in the middle. CDR3 nucleotides: TGTGCCGTGCGAGACGGGACCTACTATGGCTACACCTTC. Its translation is CAVRDGTYYGYTF.

The chain links TRBV11-2 to TRBJ2-1; 10 bases map to TRBD2. The germline V gene has CDR1 SGHAT and CDR2 FQNNGV. V gave up 5 bases and J gave up 0 bases; unmatched junction bases: 4. This CDR3 is built from 16 residues. CDR3 DNA sequence: TGTGCCAGCAGCAAGAGCGGGAGGGGCTCCTACAATGAGCAGTTCTTC. Protein: CASSKSGRGSYNEQFF.

The rearrangement uses TRBV4-3 and TRBJ2-7, with D perhaps TRBD2 (5 bases). Germline loops: CDR1 LGHNA, CDR2 YSLEER. The CDR3 spans 15 residues. Trimming removed 0 bases at V and 3 bases at J, with 12 bases between. CDR3 protein: CASSQDQTDYYEQYF. The CDR3 region has the DNA TGCGCCAGCAGCCAAGATCAGACCGACTACTACGAGCAGTACTTC.

The chain recombines TRBV20-1 with TRBJ2-2; D is perhaps TRBD1 (6 bases). Germline V gene lookup returns CDR1 DFQATT and CDR2 SNEGSKA (reference sequence). Trimming shortened V by 6 bases and J by 0 bases, and 11 bases separated the two germline ends. The CDR3 is 14 residues long. The CDR3 DNA reads TGCAGTGCGACCGGGACACCGAACACCGGGGAGCTGTTTTTT. Translating gives CSATGTPNTGELFF.

This clonotype appeared a few times. The V and J genes are TRBV29-1 and TRBJ2-5, with a possible D match to TRBD2 (7 bases). The CDR3 totals 14 residues. V was shortened by 0 bases and J by 5 bases, with 13 bases between the two germline ends. CDR1 and CDR2 (germline): SQVTM, ANQGSEA. The CDR3 region has the DNA TGCAGCGTTGAAGAAGGGGGGGCTGGGGAGACCCAGTACTTC. Protein product: CSVEEGGAGETQYF.

The chain carries TRBV12-3 or TRBV12-4 and TRBJ1-1; the match to TRBD1 covers 10 bases. The J segment lost 5 bases and the V segment lost 8 bases, leaving 8 bases of the junction unmatched. The CDR3 extends over 14 amino acids. CDR3 in DNA: TGTGCCAGCGGTCTGACAGGGGGCGGAACTGAAGCTTTCTTT. This encodes CASGLTGGGTEAFF.

This rearrangement joins TRBV7-8 to TRBJ2-7; 8 bases agree with TRBD2. The V and J ends lost 1 base and 2 bases, in that order; junction bases with no gene match: 7. The germline V gene encodes CDR1 SGHVS and CDR2 FQNEAQ. This CDR3 contains 16 residues. CDR3 sequence (DNA): TGTGCCAGCAGCTTAGGAGCGGGGGACCTCCCCTACGAGCAGTACTTC. Amino acids: CASSLGAGDLPYEQYF.

The V gene is TRBV7-9, the J gene TRBJ1-1, with TRBD1 as a possible D gene (6 bases). The V and J ends lost 1 base and 11 bases respectively, with 14 bases between them. The germline gives CDR1 SEHNR, CDR2 FQNEAQ (reference sequence). There are 13 residues in the CDR3. The CDR3 region has the DNA TGTGCCAGCAGCTTAGATGGGGGGCGCGCGGCTTTCTTT. It specifies CASSLDGGRAAFF.

This chain uses TRBV30 with TRBJ2-3; 10 bases match TRBD2. The CDR3 length is 14 residues. V trimming: 4 bases; J trimming: 7 bases; junction bases outside the gene matches: 8. The V gene's germline CDR1 is GTSNPN and CDR2 SVGIG (reference sequence). CDR3 nucleotides: TGTGCCTGGACCGCAGCGGGAGGGATACATACGCAGTATTTT. It codes for CAWTAAGGIHTQYF.

Turning to this clonotype: This may arise from a read error, as a much more abundant clone is one base away. This sequence joins TRBV28 and TRBJ1-5; TRBD1 is a possible D gene (5 bases). The CDR3 sequence is 15 residues long. CDR1 MDHEN and CDR2 SYDVKM come from the germline V gene. The germline V and J ends were trimmed by 5 bases and 3 bases, with 14 bases remaining between them. The CDR3 nucleotides are TGTGCCAGCAGTGTCGACAGCAATCCCAATCAGCCCCAGCATTTT. Protein sequence: CASSVDSNPNQPQHF. The full variable domain, rest sourced from reference TRBV28 and TRBJ1-5, is DVKVTQSSRYLVKRTGEKVFLECVQDMDHENMFWYRQDPGLGLRLIYFSYDVKMKEKGDIPEGYSVSREKKERFSLILESASTNQTSMYLCASSVDSNPNQPQHFGDGTRLSIL.

The J gene is TRBJ2-6, the V gene TRBV10-3; D is uncertain. The CDR3 contains 15 residues. Germline V CDR1 and CDR2: ENHRY, SYGVKD. Trimming took off 6 bases at V and 0 bases at J, with 9 bases between the two ends. This CDR3 is CAIRPSSSGANVLTF. CDR3 nucleotide sequence: TGTGCCATCAGGCCGTCCAGCTCTGGGGCCAACGTCCTGACTTTC.

This clonotype turned up a few times. The CDR3 coding sequence is TGCAGCGCCGGAACAGGTACCCAAGAGACCCAGTACTTC. Translating it yields CSAGTGTQETQYF. The chain links TRBV29-1 to TRBJ2-5, with a possible D match to TRBD1 (5 bases). CDR1 is SQVTM and CDR2 is ANQGSEA in the germline V gene. This CDR3 comprises 13 residues. The germline V and J ends were trimmed by 7 bases and 1 base, with 13 bases remaining between them.

This chain's CDR3 is CASSLGPIGGLIQYF. DNA of the CDR3: TGTGCCAGCAGTTTAGGACCAATAGGGGGCCTTATTCAGTACTTC. The chain is built from TRBV12-3 or TRBV12-4 and TRBJ2-4, with 7 bases that match TRBD1. The CDR3 runs 15 residues. The junction had 10 bases not matched to a gene; V was cut back by 1 base and J by 10 bases.

This chain uses TRBV12-3 or TRBV12-4 with TRBJ2-7, with 7 bases matching TRBD1. The length of the CDR3 is 14 residues. V lost 6 bases to trimming and J lost 3 bases; unmatched junction nucleotides: 8. The CDR3 DNA sequence: TGTGCCAGCAGACCCGGGACAGCTGACTACGAGCAGTACTTC. Translated, it gives CASRPGTADYEQYF.

This clonotype was seen just once. The germline gene is not matched at one end of the junction; a read error may be the cause. The rearrangement joins TRBV6-6 to TRBJ1-4, with D possibly TRBD1 on 5 matching bases. CDR1 MNHNY and CDR2 SVGAGI come from the germline V gene (reference sequence). This CDR3 is 15 amino acids long. CDR3 sequence (DNA): TGTGCCAGCAGTTACTGGGGACGGACTAATGCAAAACTGTTTTTT. Translating it yields CASSYWGRTNAKLFF.

In regard to this clonotype: This clone may be a read error of a much larger clone one base away. This chain joins TRBV6-6 and TRBJ1-6; D is perhaps TRBD1 (5 bases). The CDR3 totals 15 residues. The germline CDR1 and CDR2 sequences are MNHNY and SVGAGI (reference sequence). V shed 5 bases and J shed 8 bases, with 16 bases lying between them. The CDR3 loop reads CASSNVRGRDSPLHF. As DNA, the CDR3 is TGTGCCAGCAGTAACGTCCGGGGCCGGGATTCACCCCTCCACTTT.

This sequence joins TRBV6-6 and TRBJ2-3, with D possibly TRBD2 on 6 matching bases. The length of the CDR3 is 16 residues. The V gene's germline CDR1 is MNHNY and CDR2 SVGAGI (reference sequence). With 2 bases removed from V and 3 bases from J, the gap between germline ends came to 15 bases. Here the CDR3 DNA reads TGTGCCAGCAGTTACCACCGGGACGCGGGGACAGATACGCAGTATTTT. As protein: CASSYHRDAGTDTQYF.

The chain is built from TRBV3-1 and TRBJ2-3; 10 bases match TRBD2. The CDR3 loop spans 17 amino acids. Germline loops: CDR1 LGHDT, CDR2 YNNKEL (reference sequence). The trim removed 0 bases at V and 3 bases at J, leaving 6 bases unmatched. CDR3 in amino acids: CASSQEKTSGWTDTQYF. The CDR3 nucleotides are TGTGCCAGCAGCCAAGAGAAGACTAGCGGGTGGACAGATACGCAGTATTTT.

The chain carries TRBV24-1 and TRBJ2-3, with 8 bases aligning to TRBD2. The germline V gene encodes CDR1 KGHDR and CDR2 SFDVKD. This CDR3 is built from 15 residues. J lost 1 base, V lost 4 bases, and 3 bases had no gene match. The CDR3 region has the DNA TGTGCCACCAGTGAACCAGCGGGAGGCACAGATACGCAGTATTTT. It yields the protein CATSEPAGGTDTQYF.

This clonotype occurred a few times. This chain connects TRBV7-2 to TRBJ2-5, with D uncertain. V lost 5 bases and J lost 2, with 9 bases in between. The germline CDR1 and CDR2 sequences are SGHTA and FQGNSA. The length of the CDR3 is 13 residues. As DNA, the CDR3 is TGTGCCAGCAGCCCTCGATGGCAAGAGACCCAGTACTTC. This codes for CASSPRWQETQYF. Filled out from reference TRBV7-2 and TRBJ2-5, the complete variable domain reads GAGVSQSPSNKVTEKGKDVELRCDPISGHTALYWYRQSLGQGLEFLIYFQGNSAPDKSGLPSDRFSAERTGGSVSTLTIQRTQQEDSAVYLCASSPRWQETQYFGPGTRLLVL.

The J gene is TRBJ2-3, the V gene TRBV28, with D tentatively TRBD2 (5 bases). CDR3 size: 13 residues. V was pared by 7 bases and J by 0 bases, with 8 bases between. Germline loops: CDR1 MDHEN, CDR2 SYDVKM. CDR3 bases: TGTGCCAGCAAGGACTCGAGCACAGATACGCAGTATTTT. Translation gives CASKDSSTDTQYF.

This clonotype turned up a few times. The rearrangement uses TRBV15 and TRBJ2-1; 11 bases match TRBD2. The CDR3 has 18 residues. V gave up 6 bases and J gave up 8 bases; unmatched junction bases: 18. Per the germline V gene, CDR1 is LNHNV and CDR2 is YYDKDF (reference sequence). The CDR3 bases are TGTGCCACCAGAGTTCGTAGATTAGCGGGAGGGCCCCGTGATGAGCAGTTCTTC. Residues: CATRVRRLAGGPRDEQFF.

The CDR3 DNA reads as TGTGCCAGCAGCGAATCCGGGGGTACCACATACATACGCGAGCAGTACTTC. This gives the protein CASSESGGTTYIREQYF. J is TRBJ2-5 and V is TRBV9, with D perhaps matching TRBD2 (6 bases). The DNA end favors TRBJ2-7, so the J call may be wrong. CDR3 length: 17 residues. Germline CDR1 is SGDLS and CDR2 is YYNGEE.

This chain uses TRBV24-1 with TRBJ2-1, with 9 bases fitting TRBD2. Losses at the gene ends were 3 bases for V and 8 bases for J; bases not matched to a gene: 10. This CDR3 has 16 residues. Germline V gene lookup returns CDR1 KGHDR and CDR2 SFDVKD. This chain's CDR3 is CATSDPAGGKVDEQFF. CDR3 sequence (DNA): TGTGCCACCAGTGATCCGGCGGGAGGGAAAGTCGATGAGCAGTTCTTC.

The rearrangement uses TRBV18 and TRBJ1-2, with a possible D match to TRBD1 (5 bases). The germline CDR1 and CDR2 sequences are KGHSH and LQKENI. The length of the CDR3 is 15 residues. The V and J ends lost 2 bases and 4 bases respectively, with 14 bases between them. CDR3 coding DNA: TGTGCCAGCTCACCAGGGGCTTTGAGGGGCTATGGCTACACCTTC. Amino acid sequence: CASSPGALRGYGYTF.

The J gene is TRBJ1-1, the V gene TRBV10-3; TRBD1 agrees at 9 bases. This CDR3 contains 15 residues. Germline V lookup: CDR1 ENHRY, CDR2 SYGVKD. J was trimmed by 4 bases and V by 4 bases; bases with no gene match: 7. The CDR3, as DNA: TGTGCCATCAGTGGGACAGGGGATAAGGGCACTGAAGCTTTCTTT. This sequence encodes CAISGTGDKGTEAFF.

This chain links TRBV7-9 with TRBJ2-1, with D possibly being TRBD2 (5 bases). With the DNA end fitting TRBJ2-7 better, the J assignment may be wrong. Germline V gene lookup returns CDR1 SEHNR and CDR2 FQNEAQ (reference sequence). CDR3 length: 13 residues. This CDR3 is CASSLAAGDEQYF. The CDR3 DNA reads as TGTGCCAGCAGCTTAGCTGCGGGCGACGAGCAGTACTTC.